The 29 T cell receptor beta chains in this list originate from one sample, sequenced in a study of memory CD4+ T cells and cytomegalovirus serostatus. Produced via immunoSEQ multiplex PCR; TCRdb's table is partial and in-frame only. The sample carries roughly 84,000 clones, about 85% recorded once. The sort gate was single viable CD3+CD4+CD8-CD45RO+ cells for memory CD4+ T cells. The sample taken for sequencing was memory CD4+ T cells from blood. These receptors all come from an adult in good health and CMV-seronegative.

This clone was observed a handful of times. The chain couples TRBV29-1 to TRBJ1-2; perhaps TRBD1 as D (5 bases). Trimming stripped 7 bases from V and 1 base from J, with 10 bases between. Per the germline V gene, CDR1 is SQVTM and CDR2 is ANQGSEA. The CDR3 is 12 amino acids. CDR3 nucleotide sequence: TGCAGCGCAGGGTCCCTTAACTATGGCTACACCTTC. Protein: CSAGSLNYGYTF.

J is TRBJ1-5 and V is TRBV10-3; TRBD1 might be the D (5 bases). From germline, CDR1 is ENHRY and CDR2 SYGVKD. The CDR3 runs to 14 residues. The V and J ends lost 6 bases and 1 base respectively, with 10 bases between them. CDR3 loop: CAISLGGSNQPQHF. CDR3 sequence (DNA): TGTGCCATCAGCCTGGGGGGGAGCAATCAGCCCCAGCATTTT.

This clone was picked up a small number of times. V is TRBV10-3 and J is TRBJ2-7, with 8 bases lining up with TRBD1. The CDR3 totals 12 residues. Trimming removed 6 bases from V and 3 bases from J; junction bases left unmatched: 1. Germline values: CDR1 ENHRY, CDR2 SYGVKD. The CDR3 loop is CAIRGTGYEQYF. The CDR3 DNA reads TGTGCCATCAGGGGGACAGGCTACGAGCAGTACTTC.

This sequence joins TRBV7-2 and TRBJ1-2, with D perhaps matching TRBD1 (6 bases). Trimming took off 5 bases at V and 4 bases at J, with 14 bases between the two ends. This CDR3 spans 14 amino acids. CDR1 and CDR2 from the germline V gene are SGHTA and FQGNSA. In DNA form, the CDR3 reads TGTGCCAGCAGCCCTCCCGGGGGGCCCTATGGCTACACCTTC. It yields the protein CASSPPGGPYGYTF.

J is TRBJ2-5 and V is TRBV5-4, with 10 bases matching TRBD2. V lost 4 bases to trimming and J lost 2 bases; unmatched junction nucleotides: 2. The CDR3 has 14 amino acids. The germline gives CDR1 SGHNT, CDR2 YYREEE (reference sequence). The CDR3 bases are TGTGCCAGCAGCCAAGCGGGGGGGCAAGAGACCCAGTACTTC. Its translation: CASSQAGGQETQYF.

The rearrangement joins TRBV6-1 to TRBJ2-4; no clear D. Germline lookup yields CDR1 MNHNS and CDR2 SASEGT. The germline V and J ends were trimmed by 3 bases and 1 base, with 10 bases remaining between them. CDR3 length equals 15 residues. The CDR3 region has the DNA TGTGCCAGCAGTGAGACACATACCGCCAAAAACATTCAGTACTTC. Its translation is CASSETHTAKNIQYF.

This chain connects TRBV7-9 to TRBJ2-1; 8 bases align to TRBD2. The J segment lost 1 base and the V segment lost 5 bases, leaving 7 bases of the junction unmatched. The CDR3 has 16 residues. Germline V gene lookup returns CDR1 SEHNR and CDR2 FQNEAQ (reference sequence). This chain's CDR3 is CASSRRRGGSYNEQFF. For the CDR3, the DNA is TGTGCCAGCAGCCGTCGTCGGGGGGGATCCTACAATGAGCAGTTCTTC.

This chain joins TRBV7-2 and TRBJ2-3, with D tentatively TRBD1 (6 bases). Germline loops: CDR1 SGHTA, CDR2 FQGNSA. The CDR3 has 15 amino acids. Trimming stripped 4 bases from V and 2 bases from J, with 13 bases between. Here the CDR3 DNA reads TGTGCCAGCAGCTCAACAGGGATTTCCACAGATACGCAGTATTTT. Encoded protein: CASSSTGISTDTQYF.

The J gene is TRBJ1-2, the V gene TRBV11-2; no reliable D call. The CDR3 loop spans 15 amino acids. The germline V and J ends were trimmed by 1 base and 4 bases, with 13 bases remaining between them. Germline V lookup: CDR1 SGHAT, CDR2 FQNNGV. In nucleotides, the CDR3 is TGTGCCAGCAGCTTAGTGCCGGCTGGGGTCTATGGCTACACCTTC. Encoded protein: CASSLVPAGVYGYTF. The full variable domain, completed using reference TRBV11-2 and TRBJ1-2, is EAGVAQSPRYKIIEKRQSVAFWCNPISGHATLYWYQQILGQGPKLLIQFQNNGVVDDSQLPKDRFSAERLKGVDSTLKIQPAKLEDSAVYLCASSLVPAGVYGYTFGSGTRLTVV.

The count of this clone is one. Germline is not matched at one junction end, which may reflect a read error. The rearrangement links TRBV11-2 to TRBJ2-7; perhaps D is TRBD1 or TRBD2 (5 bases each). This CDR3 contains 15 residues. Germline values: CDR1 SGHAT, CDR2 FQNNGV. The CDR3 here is CASSIPGTLTYGQYF. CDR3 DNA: TGTGCCAGCAGCATCCCCGGGACCCTAACTTACGGGCAGTACTTC.

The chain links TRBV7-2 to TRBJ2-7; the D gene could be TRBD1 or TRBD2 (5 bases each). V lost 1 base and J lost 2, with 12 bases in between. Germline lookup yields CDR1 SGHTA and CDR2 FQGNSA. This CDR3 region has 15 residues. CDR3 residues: CASSLGIQGPYEQYF. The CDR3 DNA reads TGTGCCAGCAGCTTAGGAATCCAGGGACCCTACGAGCAGTACTTC. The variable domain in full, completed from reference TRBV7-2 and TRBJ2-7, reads GAGVSQSPSNKVTEKGKDVELRCDPISGHTALYWYRQSLGQGLEFLIYFQGNSAPDKSGLPSDRFSAERTGGSVSTLTIQRTQQEDSAVYLCASSLGIQGPYEQYFGPGTRLTVT.

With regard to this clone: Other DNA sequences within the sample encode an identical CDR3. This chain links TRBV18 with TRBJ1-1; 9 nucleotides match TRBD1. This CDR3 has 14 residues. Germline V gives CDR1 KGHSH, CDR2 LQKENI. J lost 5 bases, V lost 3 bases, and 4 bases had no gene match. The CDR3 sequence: CASSPGQGRTEAFF. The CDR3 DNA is TGTGCCAGCTCACCGGGACAGGGTCGTACTGAAGCTTTCTTT.

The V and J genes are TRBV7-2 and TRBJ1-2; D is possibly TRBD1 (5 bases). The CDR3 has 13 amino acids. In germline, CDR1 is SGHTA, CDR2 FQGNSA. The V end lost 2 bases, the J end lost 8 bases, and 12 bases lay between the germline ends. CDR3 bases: TGTGCCAGCAGCTTAAACAGGCTTAGGGGCTACACCTTC. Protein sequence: CASSLNRLRGYTF.

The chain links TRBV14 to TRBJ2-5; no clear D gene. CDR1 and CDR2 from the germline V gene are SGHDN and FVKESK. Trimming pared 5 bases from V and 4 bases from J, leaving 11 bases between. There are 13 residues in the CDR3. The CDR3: CASSKGLGETQYF. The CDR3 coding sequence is TGTGCCAGCAGCAAGGGTCTCGGAGAGACCCAGTACTTC.

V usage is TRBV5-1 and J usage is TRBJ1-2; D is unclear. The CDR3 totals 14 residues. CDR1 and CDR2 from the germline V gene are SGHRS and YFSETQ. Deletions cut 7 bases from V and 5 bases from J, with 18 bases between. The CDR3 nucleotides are TGCGCCAGCTCACAAACCCCGGACGGTTATGGCTACACCTTC. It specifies CASSQTPDGYGYTF.

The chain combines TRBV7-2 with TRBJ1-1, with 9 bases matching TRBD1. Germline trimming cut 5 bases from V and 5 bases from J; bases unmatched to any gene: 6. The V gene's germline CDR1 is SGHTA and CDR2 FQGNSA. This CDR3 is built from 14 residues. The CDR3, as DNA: TGTGCCAGCAGCAGGGACAGGGTGGGAACTGAAGCTTTCTTT. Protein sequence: CASSRDRVGTEAFF.

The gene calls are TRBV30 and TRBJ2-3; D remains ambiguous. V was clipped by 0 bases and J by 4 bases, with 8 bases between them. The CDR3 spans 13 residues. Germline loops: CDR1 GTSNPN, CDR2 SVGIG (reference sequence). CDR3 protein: CAWSVALADTQYF. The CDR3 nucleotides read TGTGCCTGGAGTGTTGCCTTGGCAGATACGCAGTATTTT.

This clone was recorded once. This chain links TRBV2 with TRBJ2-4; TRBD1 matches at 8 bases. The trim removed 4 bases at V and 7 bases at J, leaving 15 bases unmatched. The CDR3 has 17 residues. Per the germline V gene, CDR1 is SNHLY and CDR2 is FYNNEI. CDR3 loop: CASSASRGRDLSNIQYF. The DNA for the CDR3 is TGTGCCAGCAGTGCCTCCAGGGGGCGAGATTTGTCGAACATTCAGTACTTC.

CDR3 bases: TGTGCCTGGGCGGGCCGGGGGGCCTCCTACAATGAGCAGTTCTTC. This encodes CAWAGRGASYNEQFF. The chain carries TRBV30 and TRBJ2-1, with D possibly being TRBD2 (7 bases). Deletions cut 5 bases from V and 0 bases from J, with 14 bases between. The germline CDR1 and CDR2 sequences are GTSNPN and SVGIG (reference sequence). The CDR3 contains 15 residues.

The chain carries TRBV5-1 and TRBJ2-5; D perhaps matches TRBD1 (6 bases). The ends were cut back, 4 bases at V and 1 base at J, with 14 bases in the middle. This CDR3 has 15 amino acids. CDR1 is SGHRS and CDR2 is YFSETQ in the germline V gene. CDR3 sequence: CASSPDSGAQETQYF. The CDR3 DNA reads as TGCGCCAGCAGCCCGGATTCAGGGGCCCAAGAGACCCAGTACTTC.

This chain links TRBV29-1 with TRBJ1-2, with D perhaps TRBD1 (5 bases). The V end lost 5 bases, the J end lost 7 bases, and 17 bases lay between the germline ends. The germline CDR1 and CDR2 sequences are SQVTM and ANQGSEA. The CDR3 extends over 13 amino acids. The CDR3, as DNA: TGCAGCGTTAGAACGGGCAGGGTTTCTGGCTACACCTTC. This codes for CSVRTGRVSGYTF.

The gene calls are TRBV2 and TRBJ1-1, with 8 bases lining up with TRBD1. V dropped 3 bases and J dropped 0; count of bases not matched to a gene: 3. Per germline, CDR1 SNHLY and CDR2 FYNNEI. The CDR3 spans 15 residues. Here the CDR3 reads CASSDRTGLNTEAFF. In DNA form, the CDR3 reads TGTGCCAGCAGTGATCGGACAGGGTTGAACACTGAAGCTTTCTTT.

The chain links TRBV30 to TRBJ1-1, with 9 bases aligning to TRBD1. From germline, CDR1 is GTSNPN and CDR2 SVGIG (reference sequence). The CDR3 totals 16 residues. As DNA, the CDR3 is TGTGCACGAGGCCGGGACAGGGTCTTCGAGAACACTGAAGCTTTCTTT. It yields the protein CARGRDRVFENTEAFF.

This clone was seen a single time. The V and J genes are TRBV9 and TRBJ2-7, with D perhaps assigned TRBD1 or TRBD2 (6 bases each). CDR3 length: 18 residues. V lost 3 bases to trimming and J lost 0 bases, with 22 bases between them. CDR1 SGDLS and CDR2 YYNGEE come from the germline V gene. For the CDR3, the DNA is TGTGCCAGCAGCGCCGGAGGAAAGGGGGGAACTCCCTCCTACGAGCAGTACTTC. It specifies CASSAGGKGGTPSYEQYF.

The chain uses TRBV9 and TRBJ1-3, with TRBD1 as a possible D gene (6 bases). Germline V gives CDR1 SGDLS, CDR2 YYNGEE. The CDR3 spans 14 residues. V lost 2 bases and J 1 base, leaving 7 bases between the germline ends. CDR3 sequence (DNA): TGTGCCAGCAGCGTTCAGGGGTCTGGAAACACCATATATTTT. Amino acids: CASSVQGSGNTIYF.

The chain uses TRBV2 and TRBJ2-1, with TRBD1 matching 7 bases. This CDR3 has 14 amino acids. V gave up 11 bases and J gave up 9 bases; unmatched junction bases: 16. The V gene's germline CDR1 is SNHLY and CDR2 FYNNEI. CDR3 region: CAGGRGLQGSEQFF. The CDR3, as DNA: TGTGCCGGGGGAAGGGGGTTACAGGGGAGTGAGCAGTTCTTC. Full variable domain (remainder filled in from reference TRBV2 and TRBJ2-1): EPEVTQTPSHQVTQMGQEVILRCVPISNHLYFYWYRQILGQKVEFLVSFYNNEISEKSEIFDDQFSVERPDGSNFTLKIRSTKLEDSAMYFCAGGRGLQGSEQFFGPGTRLTVL.

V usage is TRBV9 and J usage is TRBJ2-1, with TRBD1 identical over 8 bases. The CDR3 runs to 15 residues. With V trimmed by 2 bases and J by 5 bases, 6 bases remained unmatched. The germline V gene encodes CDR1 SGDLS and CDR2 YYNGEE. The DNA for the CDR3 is TGTGCCAGCAGCGTCCAGGACAGGGTACACAATGAGCAGTTCTTC. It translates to CASSVQDRVHNEQFF.

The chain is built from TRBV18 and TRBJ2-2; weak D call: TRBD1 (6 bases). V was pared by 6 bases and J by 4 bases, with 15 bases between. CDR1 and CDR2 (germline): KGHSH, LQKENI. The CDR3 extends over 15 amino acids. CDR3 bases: TGTGCCAGCTCGCTACGGGACATCAGCACCGGGGAGCTGTTTTTT. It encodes CASSLRDISTGELFF. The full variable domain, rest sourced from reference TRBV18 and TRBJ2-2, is NAGVMQNPRHLVRRRGQEARLRCSPMKGHSHVYWYRQLPEEGLKFMVYLQKENIIDESGMPKERFSAEFPKEGPSILRIQQVVRGDSAAYFCASSLRDISTGELFFGEGSRLTVL.

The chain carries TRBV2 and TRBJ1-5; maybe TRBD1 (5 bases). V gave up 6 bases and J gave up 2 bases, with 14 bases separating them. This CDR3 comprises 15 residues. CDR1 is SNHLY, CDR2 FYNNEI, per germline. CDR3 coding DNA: TGTGCCAGCAGCCCCAACGGGGCGGGCAATCAGCCCCAGCATTTT. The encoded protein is CASSPNGAGNQPQHF. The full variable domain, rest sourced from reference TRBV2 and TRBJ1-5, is EPEVTQTPSHQVTQMGQEVILRCVPISNHLYFYWYRQILGQKVEFLVSFYNNEISEKSEIFDDQFSVERPDGSNFTLKIRSTKLEDSAMYFCASSPNGAGNQPQHFGDGTRLSIL.